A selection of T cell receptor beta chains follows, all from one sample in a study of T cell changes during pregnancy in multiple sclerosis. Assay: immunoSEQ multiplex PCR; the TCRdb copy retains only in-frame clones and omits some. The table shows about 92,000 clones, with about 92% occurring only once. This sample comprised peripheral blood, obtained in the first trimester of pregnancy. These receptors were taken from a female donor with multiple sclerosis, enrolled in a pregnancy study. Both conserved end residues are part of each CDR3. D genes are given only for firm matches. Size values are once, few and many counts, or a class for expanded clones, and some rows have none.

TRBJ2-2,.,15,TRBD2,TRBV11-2,TGTGCCAGCAGCAAACTAGCGGGACGGACCGGGGAGCTGTTTTTT,CASSKLAGRTGELFF
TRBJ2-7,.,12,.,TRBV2,TGTGCCAGCAGCATTGGACAGTACGAGCAGTACTTC,CASSIGQYEQYF
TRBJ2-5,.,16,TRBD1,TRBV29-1,TGCAGCGTGGGAGGCGACAGGGGGCTCCCCAAAGAGACCCAGTACTTC,CSVGGDRGLPKETQYF
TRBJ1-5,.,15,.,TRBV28,TGTGCCAGCAACATCGCAGGGACACGCAATCAGCCCCAGCATTTT,CASNIAGTRNQPQHF
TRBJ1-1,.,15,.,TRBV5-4,TGTGCCAGCAGCGACCTCGGGGGGGGCGCTAGTGAAGCTTTCTTT,CASSDLGGGASEAFF
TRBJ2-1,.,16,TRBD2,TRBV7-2,TGTGCCAGCAGCTTAGGAGCGGGAAGCTCCTACAATGAGCAGTTCTTC,CASSLGAGSSYNEQFF
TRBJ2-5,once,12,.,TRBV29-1,TGCAGCGTTGTTGTAGGAGGAGAGACCCAGTACTTC,CSVVVGGETQYF
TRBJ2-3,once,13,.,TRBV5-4,TGTGCCAGCAGCTTGGTCGGCACAGATACGCAGTATTTT,CASSLVGTDTQYF
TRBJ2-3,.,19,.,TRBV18,TGTGCCAGCTCACTTGCCGCCGGAGAAAGCGGGCCTAGCACAGATACGCAGTATTTT,CASSLAAGESGPSTDTQYF
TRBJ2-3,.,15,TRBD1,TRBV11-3,TGTGCCAGCAGCCACCGGACAGGGGCGGCAGATACGCAGTATTTT,CASSHRTGAADTQYF
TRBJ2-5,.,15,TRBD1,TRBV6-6,TGTGCCAGCAGTTATCCAGGGGGCGGCCAAGAGACCCAGTACTTC,CASSYPGGGQETQYF
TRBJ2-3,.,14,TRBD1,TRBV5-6,TGTGCCAGCAGCCCTACAGGGGGCACAGATACGCAGTATTTT,CASSPTGGTDTQYF
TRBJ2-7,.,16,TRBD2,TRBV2,TGTGCCAGCAGTTCCACCCGGGGGACTATAAAAGACGAGCAGTACTTC,CASSSTRGTIKDEQYF
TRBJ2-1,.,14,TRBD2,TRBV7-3,TGTGCCAGCAGCTTACGAGCGGGAGAGGGTGAGCAGTTCTTC,CASSLRAGEGEQFF
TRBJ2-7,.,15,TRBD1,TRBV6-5,TGTGCCAGCAGTCAGCCGGGACAGGGGGCTGGGGAGCAGTACTTC,CASSQPGQGAGEQYF
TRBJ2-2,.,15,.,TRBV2,TGTGCCAGCAGTGAAACAGGGATGAACACCGGGGAGCTGTTTTTT,CASSETGMNTGELFF
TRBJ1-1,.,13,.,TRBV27,TGTGCCAGCAGTCCAGGGCCGAACACTGAAGCTTTCTTT,CASSPGPNTEAFF
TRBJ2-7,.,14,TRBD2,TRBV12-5,TGTGCTAGTGGCCCGGGGGGTTTTTCCTACGAGCAGTACTTC,CASGPGGFSYEQYF
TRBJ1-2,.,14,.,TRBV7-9,TGTGCCAGCAGTTTTACTCAGGGGAGCGATGGCTACACCTTC,CASSFTQGSDGYTF
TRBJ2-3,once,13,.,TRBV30,TGTGCCTGGAACCCCGGGAACCCAGATACGCAGTATTTT,CAWNPGNPDTQYF
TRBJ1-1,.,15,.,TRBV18,TGTGCCAGCTCACCCCCCACCGGGGAGAACACTGAAGCTTTCTTT,CASSPPTGENTEAFF
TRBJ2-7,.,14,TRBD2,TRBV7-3,TGTGCCAGCAGTTCGGTCGGCGGGGGGCGCGAGCAGTACTTC,CASSSVGGGREQYF
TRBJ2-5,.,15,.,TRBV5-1,TGCGCCAGCAGCCTTCGACAGGAACGGGGAGAGACCCAGTACTTC,CASSLRQERGETQYF
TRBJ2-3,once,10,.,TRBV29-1,TGCAGCGGAGAGGAAGGTACGCAGTATTTT,CSGEEGTQYF